The next 20 T cell receptor beta chains were all read from a single sample in a study of T cell changes during pregnancy in multiple sclerosis. Libraries were prepared by immunoSEQ multiplex PCR; TCRdb keeps only in-frame clonotypes and omits some of them. This sample yields around 25,000 clones, of which roughly nine tenths are seen a single time; 9.4% belongs to the top ten. Sample: CD8+ T cells from peripheral blood mononuclear cells, taken in the third trimester of pregnancy. Source of these receptors: a female donor in good health, enrolled as a control in a pregnancy study.

This clone was counted a single time. The V and J genes are TRBV7-2 and TRBJ1-3, with D unresolved. V lost 1 base to trimming and J lost 3 bases, with 16 bases between them. CDR1 and CDR2 (germline): SGHTA, FQGNSA. This CDR3 spans 17 amino acids. The CDR3 DNA sequence: TGTGCCAGCAGCTTAGGGGGAACCGGACTTTTTGGAAACACCATATATTTT. Amino acids: CASSLGGTGLFGNTIYF.

The chain links TRBV2 to TRBJ1-2; D remains unclear. The germline gives CDR1 SNHLY, CDR2 FYNNEI. The length of the CDR3 is 10 residues. Trimming cost V 10 bases and J 7 bases, with 10 bases left between them. This chain's CDR3 is CAKPGVGYTF. The CDR3 region has the DNA TGTGCCAAACCCGGGGTTGGCTACACCTTC.

The chain employs TRBV19 and TRBJ2-1; no firm D call. CDR3 length equals 12 residues. Per the germline V gene, CDR1 is LNHDA and CDR2 is SQIVND (reference sequence). V lost 1 base, J lost 8 bases, and 6 bases lay in between. The CDR3 region is CASSIALHEQFF. For the CDR3, the DNA is TGTGCCAGTAGTATAGCACTTCATGAGCAGTTCTTC.

The rearrangement uses TRBV7-3 and TRBJ2-3; the D gene is possibly TRBD2 (6 bases). The germline gives CDR1 SGHTA, CDR2 FQGTGA. V lost 3 bases to trimming and J lost 2 bases, with 12 bases between them. The CDR3 extends over 15 amino acids. The CDR3 coding sequence is TGTGCCAGCAGCTTGGGAGGTTCAGCCACAGATACGCAGTATTTT. Translation: CASSLGGSATDTQYF.

This rearrangement joins TRBV6-1 to TRBJ2-1; TRBD2 is a possible D gene (5 bases). The CDR3 contains 13 residues. Trimming removed 7 bases from V and 8 bases from J, with 15 bases in between. The germline V gene has CDR1 MNHNS and CDR2 SASEGT. The CDR3: CASKSGLRYEQFF. The CDR3 DNA reads as TGTGCCAGCAAGAGCGGCCTAAGGTATGAGCAGTTCTTC.

The sample holds one count of this clone. The chain couples TRBV11-3 to TRBJ2-1, with 9 positions matching TRBD1. V lost 5 bases and J lost 3; bases outside the gene matches: 5. This CDR3 is built from 15 residues. Germline CDR1 is SGHNT and CDR2 is YENEEA. In DNA, the CDR3 is TGTGCCAGCAGCCCCCGACAGGGGGTCTACAATGAGCAGTTCTTC. This sequence encodes CASSPRQGVYNEQFF.

The chain joins TRBV25-1 to TRBJ1-4, with D possibly TRBD1 on 6 matching bases. Germline loops: CDR1 MGHDK, CDR2 SYGVNS. Trimming took off 1 base at V and 4 bases at J, with 13 bases between the two ends. The CDR3 runs to 16 residues. The CDR3 sequence: CASSEWAGTNNEKLFF. In DNA, the CDR3 is TGTGCCAGCAGTGAATGGGCCGGGACAAATAATGAAAAACTGTTTTTT.

This clone has a handful of counts. The chain is built from TRBV10-1 and TRBJ1-5, with TRBD1 identical over 7 bases. Germline V gene sequence: CDR1 WNHNN, CDR2 SYGVQD (reference sequence). J gave up 2 bases and V 6 bases, and 7 bases lay outside the gene matches. This CDR3 is 15 amino acids long. The CDR3 DNA is TGCGCCAGCAGGAGACAGGGTCGGGGCAATCAGCCCCAGCATTTT. This gives the protein CASRRQGRGNQPQHF.

The J gene is TRBJ2-7, the V gene TRBV28; 11 nucleotides match TRBD1. CDR1 and CDR2 (germline): MDHEN, SYDVKM. This CDR3 has 15 residues. The V gene end was trimmed by 6 bases and the J gene end by 3 bases; junction bases not matched to a gene: 7. The DNA of the CDR3 is TGTGCCAGCAGCGCACCGGGACAGGGGGTCTACGAGCAGTACTTC. It specifies CASSAPGQGVYEQYF.

The rearrangement uses TRBV6-5 and TRBJ1-3; TRBD1 might be the D (5 bases). Germline values: CDR1 MNHEY, CDR2 SVGAGI. Trimming left V 7 bases short and J 4 bases short, with 14 bases between. The CDR3 covers 14 residues. The CDR3 region is CASTGDLEGNTIYF. The CDR3 bases are TGTGCCAGCACGGGGGACTTGGAAGGAAACACCATATATTTT.

V and J are TRBV6-5 and TRBJ2-7, with TRBD1 as a possible D gene (6 bases). CDR1 MNHEY and CDR2 SVGAGI come from the germline V gene. The CDR3 extends over 14 amino acids. Trimming removed 2 bases from V and 3 bases from J, with 11 bases in between. CDR3 coding DNA: TGTGCCAGCAGTTACAGCCCGGACAGCTACGAGCAGTACTTC. Translated: CASSYSPDSYEQYF.

The rearrangement links TRBV6-1 to TRBJ2-3; 10 nucleotides line up with TRBD1. This CDR3 region has 15 residues. The germline V gene has CDR1 MNHNS and CDR2 SASEGT. V dropped 6 bases and J dropped 6; count of bases not matched to a gene: 9. The CDR3 DNA reads TGTGCCAGCAGGACGGGACAGGGGTTTCGGGATACGCAGTATTTT. Its protein is CASRTGQGFRDTQYF.

This clone was seen once. The CDR3 DNA reads as TGTGCCAGTAGTTTACTACACCAAGAGACCCAGTACTTC. This translates into CASSLLHQETQYF. This chain connects TRBV19 to TRBJ2-5; the D is unclear. Trimming shortened V by 5 bases and J by 0 bases, and 7 bases separated the two germline ends. The germline V gene has CDR1 LNHDA and CDR2 SQIVND (reference sequence). The CDR3 runs to 13 residues.

The sample holds one count of this clone. This rearrangement joins TRBV28 to TRBJ2-1; 9 positions agree with TRBD1. The junction had 6 bases not matched to a gene; V was cut back by 3 bases and J by 6 bases. Germline V lookup: CDR1 MDHEN, CDR2 SYDVKM. The CDR3 loop spans 15 amino acids. The DNA of the CDR3 is TGTGCCAGCAGTTTCGGGGACAGGGCTGGCAATGAGCAGTTCTTC. The encoded protein is CASSFGDRAGNEQFF.

The gene calls are TRBV19 and TRBJ2-6, with D possibly being TRBD1 (5 bases). V gave up 5 bases and J gave up 1 base, with 18 bases separating them. Germline lookup yields CDR1 LNHDA and CDR2 SQIVND (reference sequence). The CDR3 is 18 amino acids. For the CDR3, the DNA is TGTGCCAGTAGTCCTCAGGGCCCCATCCCTTCTGGGGCCAACGTCCTGACTTTC. This encodes CASSPQGPIPSGANVLTF.

The CDR3 spells CASSQDQGGLNTEAFF. For the CDR3, the DNA is TGTGCCAGCAGCCAAGATCAAGGCGGATTGAACACTGAAGCTTTCTTT. The rearrangement joins TRBV14 to TRBJ1-1; no definite D call. This CDR3 spans 16 amino acids. V lost 0 bases to trimming and J lost 0 bases, with 11 bases between them. Germline V gives CDR1 SGHDN, CDR2 FVKESK.

This clone turned up a few times. The chain links TRBV27 to TRBJ1-1, with 8 positions matching TRBD1. The CDR3 has 13 residues. After removal of 6 bases from V and 5 bases from J, the junction contained 5 bases not matched to a gene. Per the germline V gene, CDR1 is MNHEY and CDR2 is SMNVEV (reference sequence). The CDR3, as DNA: TGTGCCAGCAGGGACAGGGTGAGAACTGAAGCTTTCTTT. It specifies CASRDRVRTEAFF.

The chain joins TRBV9 to TRBJ1-1; TRBD1 agrees at 7 bases. Per the germline V gene, CDR1 is SGDLS and CDR2 is YYNGEE. The length of the CDR3 is 15 residues. J lost 3 bases, V lost 0 bases, and 5 bases had no gene match. CDR3 in amino acids: CASSVDPGGDTEAFF. The CDR3, as DNA: TGTGCCAGCAGCGTAGATCCAGGGGGTGACACTGAAGCTTTCTTT.

V gene TRBV2 combines with J gene TRBJ2-3; no clear D gene. Trimming stripped 10 bases from V and 2 bases from J, with 4 bases between. Germline V gene data show CDR1 as SNHLY and CDR2 as FYNNEI. The CDR3 extends over 10 amino acids. DNA for the CDR3: TGTGCCACCCTCACAGATACGCAGTATTTT. Translating it yields CATLTDTQYF. Together with reference TRBV2 and TRBJ2-3, the CDR3 gives the full variable domain: EPEVTQTPSHQVTQMGQEVILRCVPISNHLYFYWYRQILGQKVEFLVSFYNNEISEKSEIFDDQFSVERPDGSNFTLKIRSTKLEDSAMYFCATLTDTQYFGPGTRLTVL.

The V and J genes are TRBV13 and TRBJ1-2, with TRBD1 matching over 12 bases. The CDR3 sequence is 17 residues long. The J segment lost 8 bases and the V segment lost 4 bases, leaving 14 bases of the junction unmatched. Germline CDR1 is PRHDT and CDR2 is FYEKMQ (reference sequence). CDR3 in amino acids: CASSSPGQGAVRGGYTF. CDR3 sequence (DNA): TGTGCCAGCAGCTCGCCGGGACAGGGGGCGGTTCGGGGCGGCTACACCTTC.